This TCR beta chain originates from a study of T cell responses to AZD1222 COVID-19 vaccine. Study conclusions and caveats: Increases in Spike-specific TCR breadth and depth were seen after two AZD1222 doses. Without day 14 samples, only post-peak T cell repertoires were studied. Females outnumbered males among donors, who were mostly white British; clonal diversity was possibly underestimated. The study identified only a handful of AZD1222 recipients as seropositive at baseline.

This CDR3 region has 14 residues. V was shortened by 5 bases and J by 6 bases, with 15 bases between the two germline ends. The V gene's germline CDR1 is SGHNT and CDR2 YYREEE (reference sequence). Measured with immunoSEQ multiplex PCR; TCRdb has only the in-frame clones, and not every one. The profile shows more than 85,000 clones, around nine tenths of them singletons. Remarks on this clone: The antigen is not known.

The chain carries TRBV5-4 and TRBJ2-1; tentatively, D is TRBD2 (7 bases). The sample in question was peripheral blood, obtained on day 0 of AZD1222 vaccination. The receptor comes from an adult in good health. CDR3 loop: CASSQGGEINEQFF. The CDR3 DNA is TGTGCCAGCAGTCAAGGGGGGGAAATCAATGAGCAGTTCTTC.